A selection of T cell receptor beta chains follows, all from one sample in a study of vaccination and CD4 T cells after COVID-19. TCRdb itself ran the PCR reads through MiXCR, one entry per CDR3 protein. There are some 21,000 distinct CDR3 sequences in the sample; less than 75% occur only once, and approximately 0.99% lies in the top ten. Material: CD4+ T cells from blood, obtained before SARS-CoV-2 vaccination. The source is a human donor who had recovered from COVID-19. CDR3s include the opening cysteine and the closing phenylalanine or tryptophan. A D gene is named only where the DNA matches it firmly. Rows give clone size only sometimes, using once, few, many, or a class for an expanded clone.

NA	NA	TRBJ2-7	TRBV10-3	CASTGDICEQYF	TGTGCCAGTACGGGGGATATCTGCGAGCAGTACTTC
NA	TRBD2	TRBJ2-7	TRBV20-1	CSAPGGSGRAVGYEQYF	TGCAGTGCCCCAGGGGGAAGCGGGAGGGCCGTAGGCTACGAGCAGTACTTC
few	TRBD1	TRBJ2-7	TRBV6-1	CASRKTGGTEQYF	TGTGCCAGCAGGAAGACAGGGGGCACCGAGCAGTACTTC
few	NA	TRBJ1-2	TRBV20-1	CSARGTLDGYTF	TGCAGTGCTAGAGGTACATTGGATGGCTACACCTTC
once	TRBD2	TRBJ2-3	TRBV2	CASKRDFTDTQYF	TGTGCCAGCAAGCGGGATTTCACAGATACGCAGTATTTT
few	TRBD2	TRBJ2-7	TRBV7-2	CASSRGLALTYEQYF	TGTGCCAGCAGCCGGGGACTAGCGCTCACCTACGAGCAGTACTTC
NA	NA	TRBJ2-1	TRBV7-9	CASNRGDNEQFF	TGTGCCAGCAACCGAGGAGACAATGAGCAGTTCTTC
NA	NA	TRBJ1-5	TRBV6-5	CASSSPTQGINSNQPQHF	TGTGCCAGCAGTTCGCCCACACAAGGTATCAATAGCAATCAGCCCCAGCATTTT
few	NA	TRBJ1-5	TRBV20-1	CSARVRGAPEQPQHF	TGCAGTGCTAGAGTTAGGGGGGCGCCTGAACAGCCCCAGCATTTT
NA	NA	TRBJ2-7	TRBV19	CATSNSVNRWSYEQYF	TGTGCCACCTCGAATAGCGTAAATCGATGGTCCTACGAGCAGTACTTC
NA	NA	TRBJ2-1	TRBV20-1	CSARDRKSLDEQFF	TGCAGTGCTAGAGATCGGAAGAGCCTCGATGAGCAGTTCTTC
once	NA	TRBJ2-1	TRBV19	CASSPRTPNEQFF	TGTGCCAGTAGCCCCCGGACTCCAAATGAGCAGTTCTTC
NA	NA	TRBJ1-6	TRBV6-1	CASSGWGRNSPLHF	TGTGCCAGCAGTGGGTGGGGGCGCAATTCACCCCTCCACTTT
once	TRBD2	TRBJ2-3	TRBV24-1	CATSAGGTDTQYF	TGTGCCACCAGTGCGGGGGGTACAGATACGCAGTATTTT
NA	TRBD1	TRBJ2-2	TRBV7-3	CASSSDRENTGELFF	TGTGCCAGCAGCTCTGACAGGGAGAACACCGGGGAGCTGTTTTTT
NA	NA	TRBJ2-7	TRBV4-1	CASSRSMGLFVGDRYEQYF	TGCGCCAGCAGCCGCTCAATGGGACTTTTCGTGGGAGATCGTTACGAGCAGTACTTC
NA	TRBD2	TRBJ2-1	TRBV7-8	CASSLDRLAGHPYNEQFF	TGTGCCAGCAGCTTAGATAGGCTAGCGGGCCACCCCTACAATGAGCAGTTCTTC
NA	NA	TRBJ2-1	TRBV7-2	CASSLQGGKFF	TGTGCCAGCAGCTTACAGGGGGGGAAGTTCTTC
NA	NA	TRBJ1-1	TRBV7-6	CASTMGGMSMNTEAFF	TGTGCCAGTACTATGGGGGGCATGTCGATGAACACTGAAGCTTTCTTT
NA	TRBD2	TRBJ2-3	TRBV10-3	CAISRTSGSSTDTQYF	TGTGCCATCAGTCGGACTAGCGGGTCTAGCACAGATACGCAGTATTTT
few	NA	TRBJ2-3	TRBV7-8	CASSLAHNTDTQYF	TGTGCCAGCAGCTTAGCGCATAACACAGATACGCAGTATTTT
once	NA	TRBJ1-3	TRBV7-9	CASSLKRTIYF	TGTGCCAGCAGCTTGAAGCGCACCATATATTTT
NA	NA	TRBJ2-2	TRBV6-5	CASSYLSGFDTGELFF	TGTGCCAGCAGTTACCTTTCGGGGTTCGACACCGGGGAGCTGTTTTTT
NA	NA	TRBJ1-5	TRBV20-1	CSARNAGNQPQHF	TGCAGTGCTAGAAACGCGGGGAATCAGCCCCAGCATTTT
NA	NA	TRBJ1-1	TRBV15	CATSRAPLVMNTEAFF	TGTGCCACCAGCAGAGCCCCCCTTGTCATGAACACTGAAGCTTTCTTT
NA	TRBD1	TRBJ1-2	TRBV5-4	CASSLARDRGYGYTF	TGTGCCAGCAGCTTGGCACGGGACAGGGGCTATGGCTACACCTTC
NA	NA	TRBJ2-2	TRBV29-1	CSAEGIYTGELFF	TGCAGCGCCGAAGGGATCTACACCGGGGAGCTGTTTTTT
NA	NA	TRBJ2-7	TRBV20-1	CSARDPRGTGEQYF	TGCAGTGCTAGAGATCCAAGGGGTACGGGCGAGCAGTACTTC
once	NA	TRBJ2-1	TRBV10-3	CAISGTADNEQFF	TGTGCCATCAGTGGGACAGCTGACAATGAGCAGTTCTTC
NA	NA	TRBJ2-7	TRBV27	CASRVFRDTYEQYF	TGTGCCAGCAGGGTTTTCAGGGACACCTACGAGCAGTACTTC
NA	NA	TRBJ2-7	TRBV6-2/TRBV6-3	CASMGQSPPYEQYF	TGTGCCAGCATGGGGCAGTCCCCTCCCTACGAGCAGTACTTC
NA	TRBD1	TRBJ1-3	TRBV15	CATSRGWGQSSGNTIYF	TGTGCCACCAGCAGAGGTTGGGGACAGAGCTCTGGAAACACCATATATTTT
few	NA	TRBJ1-2	TRBV7-2	CASSPRTDYGYTF	TGTGCCAGCAGCCCCAGGACAGACTATGGCTACACCTTC
few	NA	TRBJ1-5	TRBV24-1	CATSDLKSDQPQHF	TGTGCCACCAGTGATCTGAAATCGGACCAGCCCCAGCATTTT
NA	TRBD1	TRBJ2-1	TRBV5-4	CASSLAGQERVSSYNEQFF	TGTGCCAGCAGCTTGGCCGGACAGGAACGGGTCAGCTCCTACAATGAGCAGTTCTTC
NA	TRBD2	TRBJ2-7	TRBV6-1	CASSTGLAGSEQYF	TGTGCCAGCAGCACGGGACTAGCGGGATCCGAGCAGTACTTC
NA	TRBD1	TRBJ1-5	TRBV3-1	CASSRGTARGAQHF	TGTGCCAGCAGCCGCGGGACAGCGCGGGGGGCCCAGCATTTT
NA	NA	TRBJ1-6	TRBV20-1	CSARGGGPSSYNSPLHF	TGCAGTGCTAGAGGGGGGGGGCCTAGCTCCTATAATTCACCCCTCCACTTT
NA	NA	TRBJ1-4	TRBV28	CATTDLGEKLFF	TGTGCCACCACCGACCTGGGGGAAAAACTGTTTTTT
NA	TRBD2	TRBJ2-7	TRBV4-3	CASSNLLAGVDEQYF	TGCGCCAGCAGCAACTTACTAGCGGGAGTTGACGAGCAGTACTTC
few	NA	TRBJ1-2	TRBV2	CASKGPGLNYGYTF	TGTGCCAGCAAGGGGCCAGGGCTTAACTATGGCTACACCTTC
NA	TRBD2	TRBJ2-1	TRBV20-1	CSANPDAAGGIYNEQFF	TGCAGTGCTAACCCCGATGCAGCGGGAGGGATCTACAATGAGCAGTTCTTC